This record looks at one T cell receptor beta chain sequence and its context. The CDR3 is 14 amino acids. V gave up 2 bases and J gave up 1 base; unmatched junction bases: 0. Germline V gives CDR1 KGHDR, CDR2 SFDVKD. In the authors' workflow: How many nucleated cells were present was estimated from reference gene primer amplification. Generated by immunoSEQ multiplex PCR, the TCRdb table keeps only in-frame clones and is missing some. That table gives V, J and clone size, and the DNA gave D and trimming. Of roughly 170,000 clones detected, about 87% appear once; the ten largest clones hold about 26%. This sample is part of a study of blood T cell repertoires in COVID-19. Study in general: The United States, Italy and Spain supplied acute and convalescent COVID-19 samples. T cells, B-cell-depleted T cells, or PBMCs supplied cDNA or gDNA.

The sample comprised peripheral blood. V is TRBV24-1 and J is TRBJ1-2; 7 bases align to TRBD1. This clonotype originated in a man aged 60-69 years with acute or convalescent COVID-19. CDR3 nucleotides: TGTGCCACCAGTGATTGGGACAGTAACTATGGCTACACCTTC. Translated, it gives CATSDWDSNYGYTF.